This T cell receptor beta chain stems from a study of T cells expressing NK-cell markers. For each CDR3 protein, TCRdb gives one entry from its re-call of the 5' RACE reads, without DNA. The sample's table shows about 430,000 distinct CDR3 sequences. The CDR3 is made up of 14 amino acids. In germline, CDR1 is LGHNT, CDR2 FRNRAP. This chain links TRBV12-5 with TRBJ2-5; TCRdb indicates TRBD2, and absent DNA this call remains unverified. Sequencing used blood T cells: a sorted CD56 or NKG2C T cell subset, CD4+ or CD8+ T cells, or bulk PBMC T cells (not recorded which). This clonotype originated in a woman aged 50 to 60 in good health. CDR3 sequence reads: CASGPLRTGETQYF.